The 16 T cell receptor beta chains below come from one sample, sequenced in a study of T cells in Graves' hyperthyroidism and ophthalmopathy (dated by TCRdb to 2018 to 2020). Library construction relied on multiplex PCR. Sequencing was performed on an Illumina HiSeq 2000. The TCR beta CDR3 regions were amplified from the RNA transcripts. The first round of RT-PCR for the TCR CDR3 was performed with the HTBI primer set and the Qiagen OneStep RT-PCR kit. Using fastp trimming at Q25 and MiXCR clonotype assembly, TCRdb reanalyzed the public sequencing data and kept in-frame beta chains. Duplicate CDR3 protein sequences are folded into a single record with the most common DNA and genes. In all, the sample holds hundreds of thousands of distinct CDR3 sequences, and about 15% of those were seen once. The ten most abundant clones make up around a third of the sample. Sequencing was done on a sample of blood. These receptors all come from a woman in her twenties or thirties with Graves' hyperthyroidism.

A few counts support this clonotype. The chain combines TRBV28 with TRBJ1-5; weak D call: TRBD1 (5 bases). Germline values: CDR1 MDHEN, CDR2 SYDVKM. CDR3 size: 15 residues. Trimming cost V 6 bases and J 7 bases, with 19 bases left between them. DNA for the CDR3: TGTGCCAGCAGCTCTTTAATTAGGGGATCCCAGCCCCAGCATTTT. It yields the protein CASSSLIRGSQPQHF.

This clonotype was counted only a few times. The CDR3 DNA reads TGTGCCAGCAAAGAGAGCCCGAACACTGAAGCTTTCTTT. Translating gives CASKESPNTEAFF. This chain links TRBV2 with TRBJ1-1; D not certain. CDR3 length: 13 amino acids. Germline V gene sequence: CDR1 SNHLY, CDR2 FYNNEI. Trimming shortened V by 7 bases and J by 1 base, and 10 bases separated the two germline ends.

Worth noting for this clonotype: This may be a read error, as it is one base from a much larger clone. This rearrangement joins TRBV28 to TRBJ1-5, with 9 nucleotides matching TRBD1. Germline CDR1 MDHEN, CDR2 SYDVKM. There are 15 residues in the CDR3. In nucleotides, the CDR3 is TGTGCCAGCAGTGCCCAGACAGGGGGAGGGCAGCCCCCGCATTTT. Amino acid sequence: CASSAQTGGGQPPHF.

The chain carries TRBV9 and TRBJ2-6; D remains unclear. V was clipped by 0 bases and J by 11 bases, with 15 bases between them. The CDR3 covers 15 residues. Germline V CDR1 and CDR2: SGDLS, YYNGEE. Here the CDR3 DNA reads TGTGCCAGCAGCGTAGGGTTTGGTTACCTCGACGTCCTGACTTTC. The encoded protein is CASSVGFGYLDVLTF.

This clonotype was counted many times. This sequence joins TRBV3-1 and TRBJ1-2; D call uncertain. V lost 1 base to trimming and J lost 4 bases, with 13 bases between them. Germline values: CDR1 LGHDT, CDR2 YNNKEL (reference sequence). The CDR3 loop spans 15 amino acids. This CDR3 reads CASSQAKGFGYGYTF. The CDR3 nucleotides read TGTGCCAGCAGCCAAGCGAAGGGTTTTGGCTATGGCTACACCTTC.

This rearrangement joins TRBV10-3 to TRBJ1-1; 9 bases agree with TRBD1. The V segment lost 10 bases and the J segment 7 bases; nucleotides outside the gene matches: 10. CDR1 ENHRY and CDR2 SYGVKD come from the germline V gene. CDR3 length: 13 amino acids. CDR3 protein: CARNRGRGVEAFF. CDR3 coding DNA: TGTGCCAGGAACAGGGGGCGAGGGGTTGAAGCTTTCTTT.

This clonotype was observed many times. This sequence joins TRBV5-1 and TRBJ2-1; 8 positions match TRBD2. CDR1 is SGHRS and CDR2 is YFSETQ in the germline V gene. The CDR3 totals 16 residues. Unmatched junction bases numbered 6, after V lost 1 base and J lost 3 bases. Written as DNA, the CDR3 is TGCGCCAGCAGCTTGACAAGCGGGAGTATCTACAATGAGCAGTTCTTC. Translating it yields CASSLTSGSIYNEQFF.

The CDR3 DNA is TGTGCCAGCAGCCCGAGCGGGGCGGTGGACTATGGCTACACCTTC. It yields the protein CASSPSGAVDYGYTF. The chain joins TRBV7-3 to TRBJ1-2, with a possible D match to TRBD1 (5 bases). Trimming shortened V by 5 bases and J by 3 bases, and 16 bases separated the two germline ends. The CDR3 consists of 15 residues. The germline gives CDR1 SGHTA, CDR2 FQGTGA.

Ten or more counts support this clonotype. This sequence joins TRBV7-2 and TRBJ1-2; the D gene is possibly TRBD1 (5 bases). V lost 2 bases and J lost 6, with 10 bases in between. The germline gives CDR1 SGHTA, CDR2 FQGNSA. CDR3 length: 13 amino acids. CDR3 region: CASSLRGVHGYTF. For the CDR3, the DNA is TGTGCCAGCAGCTTAAGGGGAGTCCATGGCTACACCTTC.

This clonotype was counted at least ten times. V and J are TRBV18 and TRBJ1-2; no reliable D call. The CDR3 spans 15 residues. V lost 0 bases to trimming and J lost 4 bases, with 12 bases between them. Germline-derived CDR1 and CDR2 are KGHSH and LQKENI. CDR3 sequence: CASSPPGGRSYGYTF. The CDR3 DNA sequence: TGTGCCAGCTCACCACCGGGAGGGAGAAGCTATGGCTACACCTTC.

This clonotype showed up just a few times. One base away lies a much larger clone, so this may be a sequencing read error. The V gene is TRBV5-1, the J gene TRBJ2-3, with 7 bases fitting TRBD1. The CDR3 extends over 16 amino acids. The V and J ends lost 0 bases and 2 bases, in that order; junction bases with no gene match: 6. Per the germline V gene, CDR1 is SGHRS and CDR2 is YFSETQ. CDR3 coding DNA: TGCGCCAGCAGCTTGGGAGGGACAGCGGTCACAGATACGCAGTATTTT. Translating gives CASSLGGTAVTDTQYF.

This clonotype was observed many times. V usage is TRBV28 and J usage is TRBJ2-7, with 8 bases identical to TRBD1. The germline V gene has CDR1 MDHEN and CDR2 SYDVKM. Germline trimming cut 6 bases from V and 2 bases from J; bases unmatched to any gene: 6. The CDR3 is made up of 14 amino acids. The CDR3 bases are TGTGCCAGCAGGGATTTACAGGGGGCCTACGAGCAGTACTTC. This gives the protein CASRDLQGAYEQYF.

This clonotype appeared many times. V usage is TRBV7-6 and J usage is TRBJ2-3; 13 bases agree with TRBD2. The CDR3 consists of 16 residues. After removal of 5 bases from V and 2 bases from J, the junction contained 4 bases not matched to a gene. CDR1 and CDR2 from the germline V gene are SGHVS and FNYEAQ. As DNA, the CDR3 is TGTGCCAGCAGCACGGGACTAGCGGGATACACAGATACGCAGTATTTT. Translated, it gives CASSTGLAGYTDTQYF.

The V call is TRBV24-1, the J call TRBJ2-2; 7 positions agree with TRBD1. Trimming cost V 0 bases and J 14 bases; bases outside gene matches: 5. CDR1 is KGHDR, CDR2 SFDVKD, per germline. The CDR3 has 13 amino acids. The CDR3 reads CATSDLTTGKLFF. The CDR3 nucleotides are TGTGCCACCAGTGATTTGACGACAGGGAAACTGTTTTTT.

Only a few counts were recorded for this clonotype. The chain joins TRBV7-6 to TRBJ2-3; 8 bases line up with TRBD2. The length of the CDR3 is 16 residues. V lost 7 bases to trimming and J lost 2 bases; unmatched junction nucleotides: 11. Germline V gene sequence: CDR1 SGHVS, CDR2 FNYEAQ. CDR3 loop: CASTPVSGIFTDTQYF. CDR3 nucleotides: TGTGCCAGCACCCCGGTTAGCGGGATTTTCACAGATACGCAGTATTTT.

This clonotype was observed a handful of times. The chain has TRBV2 and TRBJ1-5; 8 nucleotides align to TRBD1. The CDR3 totals 16 residues. The J segment lost 7 bases and the V segment lost 0 bases, leaving 8 bases of the junction unmatched. In germline, CDR1 is SNHLY, CDR2 FYNNEI. CDR3 protein: CASSEAPGTGGQPQHF. In DNA, the CDR3 is TGTGCCAGCAGTGAAGCGCCCGGGACAGGAGGCCAGCCCCAGCATTTT.